These 14 T cell receptor beta chains were all obtained from the same sample, sequenced in a study of T cells in Graves' hyperthyroidism and ophthalmopathy. RNA transcripts yielded amplified TCR beta CDR3 regions. First-round RT-PCR with HTBI primers amplified the TCR CDR3 region. MiXCR, run by TCRdb on the multiplex PCR reads, gives a single entry per CDR3 protein. The repertoire holds more than 350,000 distinct CDR3 sequences, with 14% to 15% as singletons. Sequencing was carried out using blood. Source of these receptors: a woman aged 25-40 years with Graves' hyperthyroidism.

The genes are TRBV15 and TRBJ2-1; a weak D match, TRBD1 (6 bases). With 3 bases removed from V and 0 bases from J, the gap between germline ends came to 12 bases. The germline CDR1 and CDR2 sequences are LNHNV and YYDKDF (reference sequence). This CDR3 is built from 16 residues. CDR3: CATSRSGASSYNEQFF. The CDR3 region has the DNA TGTGCCACCAGCAGGTCAGGGGCGAGCTCCTACAATGAGCAGTTCTTC.

In this sample, this clonotype turned up once. The chain has TRBV5-4 and TRBJ1-2; D gene ambiguous. Deletions cut 5 bases from V and 7 bases from J, with 15 bases between. Germline V CDR1 and CDR2: SGHNT, YYREEE (reference sequence). The CDR3 is made up of 13 amino acids. This CDR3 reads CASRPVGDRGYTF. CDR3 nucleotides: TGTGCCAGCAGGCCGGTCGGGGATCGTGGCTACACCTTC.

This sequence joins TRBV6-5 and TRBJ2-1; D is unresolved. The CDR3 totals 14 residues. Trimming took 4 bases from V and 10 from J, leaving 17 bases between them. CDR1 and CDR2 from the germline V gene are MNHEY and SVGAGI. The chain's CDR3 is CASSSLDVSYEQFF. Written as DNA, the CDR3 is TGTGCCAGCAGTTCCTTGGACGTCTCCTACGAGCAGTTCTTC.

This clonotype was recorded at least ten times. The chain carries TRBV12-3 or TRBV12-4 and TRBJ2-2, with 13 bases matching TRBD2. V gave up 5 bases and J gave up 6 bases; unmatched junction bases: 6. This CDR3 has 16 residues. CDR3 sequence (DNA): TGTGCCAGCAGTCCTCTACTAGCGGGAGGGGCCGGGGAGCTGTTTTTT. The encoded protein is CASSPLLAGGAGELFF.

This clonotype was observed at least ten times. The J gene is TRBJ1-1, the V gene TRBV15; D is possibly TRBD1 (6 bases). The germline CDR1 and CDR2 sequences are LNHNV and YYDKDF (reference sequence). The germline V and J ends were trimmed by 3 bases and 0 bases, with 8 bases remaining between them. This CDR3 spans 14 amino acids. DNA for the CDR3: TGTGCCACCAGCAGCAGGGGTATGAACACTGAAGCTTTCTTT. As protein: CATSSRGMNTEAFF.

CDR3 sequence: CSAHALLRGDTYGYTF. CDR3 coding DNA: TGCAGTGCCCACGCTCTTTTGAGGGGCGATACCTATGGCTACACCTTC. The chain uses TRBV20-1 and TRBJ1-2; the D gene is possibly TRBD1 (5 bases). Looked up from germline, CDR1 is DFQATT and CDR2 is SNEGSKA (reference sequence). The CDR3 contains 16 residues. Trimming stripped 6 bases from V and 4 bases from J, with 24 bases between.

On this clonotype: This could be a read error, since a much larger clone is one nucleotide away. The chain combines TRBV4-3 with TRBJ2-3, with a tentative D call TRBD1 (7 bases). The length of the CDR3 is 16 residues. Per the germline V gene, CDR1 is LGHNA and CDR2 is YSLEER. The ends were cut back, 4 bases at V and 7 bases at J, with 21 bases in the middle. CDR3 coding DNA: TGCGCCAGCAGCCGAGGGACAGTTGGAGGGACAAATACGCAGTATTTT. Encoded protein: CASSRGTVGGTNTQYF.

The chain combines TRBV28 with TRBJ1-5, with D maybe TRBD1 (6 bases). CDR1 MDHEN and CDR2 SYDVKM come from the germline V gene. The CDR3 consists of 17 residues. V lost 5 bases and J lost 5, with 22 bases in between. For the CDR3, the DNA is TGTGCCAGCAGTCCAAGAGCAACAGGGAGGAGGGATCAGCCCCAGCATTTT. It translates to CASSPRATGRRDQPQHF.

This clonotype has a handful of counts. The gene calls are TRBV7-9 and TRBJ2-1; 11 positions match TRBD2. The CDR3 covers 15 residues. Per the germline V gene, CDR1 is SEHNR and CDR2 is FQNEAQ (reference sequence). The V and J ends lost 5 bases and 8 bases, in that order; junction bases with no gene match: 8. Written as DNA, the CDR3 is TGTGCCAGCAGCCCCGCACTAGCGGGAGCCCATGAGCAGTTCTTC. It yields the protein CASSPALAGAHEQFF.

This clonotype was detected ten times or more. V and J are TRBV11-2 and TRBJ2-3; D is unresolved. Germline V lookup: CDR1 SGHAT, CDR2 FQNNGV. Deletions cut 1 base from V and 0 bases from J, with 11 bases between. CDR3 length: 16 residues. CDR3 sequence reads: CASSLVADTSTDTQYF. CDR3 DNA: TGTGCCAGCAGCTTAGTGGCAGATACTAGCACAGATACGCAGTATTTT.

Only a few counts were recorded for this clonotype. CDR3: CASSLEQDIQYF. The CDR3 DNA sequence: TGCGCCAGCAGCTTGGAACAGGACATTCAGTACTTC. The chain employs TRBV5-1 and TRBJ2-4; TRBD1 is a possible D gene (5 bases). Trimming shortened V by 0 bases and J by 8 bases, and 6 bases separated the two germline ends. Per the germline V gene, CDR1 is SGHRS and CDR2 is YFSETQ. The CDR3 runs to 12 residues.

DNA of the CDR3: TGTGCCAGCAGCGAGGGGAGCACTGAAGCTTTCTTT. Amino acid sequence: CASSEGSTEAFF. This rearrangement joins TRBV7-9 to TRBJ1-1, with D possibly matching TRBD1 (5 bases). V lost 5 bases and J 4 bases, leaving 8 bases between the germline ends. Germline CDR1 SEHNR, CDR2 FQNEAQ (reference sequence). This CDR3 comprises 12 residues.

This clonotype was counted ten times or more. This CDR3 is CASSGGGYNEQFF. In DNA, the CDR3 is TGCGCCAGCAGCGGCGGAGGCTACAATGAGCAGTTCTTC. V gene TRBV5-1 combines with J gene TRBJ2-1, with D possibly being TRBD2 (5 bases). Germline CDR1 SGHRS, CDR2 YFSETQ. Trimming pared 4 bases from V and 3 bases from J, leaving 8 bases between. The CDR3 is made up of 13 amino acids.

The V gene is TRBV7-2, the J gene TRBJ1-3, with 9 bases fitting TRBD1. In germline, CDR1 is SGHTA, CDR2 FQGNSA. The CDR3 has 18 residues. V gave up 1 base and J gave up 0 bases; unmatched junction bases: 7. This CDR3 is CASSLDGGQGGSGNTIYF. DNA of the CDR3: TGTGCCAGCAGCTTAGATGGGGGACAGGGAGGCTCTGGAAACACCATATATTTT. Complete variable domain (other parts from reference TRBV7-2 and TRBJ1-3): GAGVSQSPSNKVTEKGKDVELRCDPISGHTALYWYRQSLGQGLEFLIYFQGNSAPDKSGLPSDRFSAERTGGSVSTLTIQRTQQEDSAVYLCASSLDGGQGGSGNTIYFGEGSWLTVV.